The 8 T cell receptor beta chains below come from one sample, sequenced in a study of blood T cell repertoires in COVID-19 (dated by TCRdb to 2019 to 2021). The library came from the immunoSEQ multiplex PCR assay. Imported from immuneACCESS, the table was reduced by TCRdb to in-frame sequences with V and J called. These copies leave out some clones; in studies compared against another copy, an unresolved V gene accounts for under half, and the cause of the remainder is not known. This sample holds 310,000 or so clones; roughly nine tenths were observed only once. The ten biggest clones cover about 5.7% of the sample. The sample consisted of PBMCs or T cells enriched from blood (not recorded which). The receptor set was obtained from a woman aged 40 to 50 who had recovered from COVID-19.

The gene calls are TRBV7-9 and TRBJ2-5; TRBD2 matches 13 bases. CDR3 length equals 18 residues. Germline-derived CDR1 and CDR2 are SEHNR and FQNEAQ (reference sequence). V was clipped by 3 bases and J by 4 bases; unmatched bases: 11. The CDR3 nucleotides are TGTGCCAGCAGCTTTGGACTAGCGGGAGTAGCTCGCAGAGAGACCCAGTACTTC. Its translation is CASSFGLAGVARRETQYF.

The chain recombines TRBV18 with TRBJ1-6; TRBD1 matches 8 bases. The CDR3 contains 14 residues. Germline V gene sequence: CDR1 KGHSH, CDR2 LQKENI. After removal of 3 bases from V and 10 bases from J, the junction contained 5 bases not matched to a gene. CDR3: CASSPGQGESPLHF. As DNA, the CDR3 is TGTGCCAGCTCACCCGGACAGGGAGAGTCACCCCTCCACTTT.

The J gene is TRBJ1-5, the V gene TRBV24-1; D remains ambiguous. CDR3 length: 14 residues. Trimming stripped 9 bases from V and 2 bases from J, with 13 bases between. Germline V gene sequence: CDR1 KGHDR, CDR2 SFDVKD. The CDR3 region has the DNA TGTGCCACCGGCGACATAATAGGCAATCAGCCCCAGCATTTT. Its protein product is CATGDIIGNQPQHF.

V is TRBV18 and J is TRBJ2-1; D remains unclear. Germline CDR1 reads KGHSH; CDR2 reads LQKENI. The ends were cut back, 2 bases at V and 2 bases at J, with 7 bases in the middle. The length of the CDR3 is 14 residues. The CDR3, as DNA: TGTGCCAGCTCACCAGCGGCTACCTACAATGAGCAGTTCTTC. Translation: CASSPAATYNEQFF.

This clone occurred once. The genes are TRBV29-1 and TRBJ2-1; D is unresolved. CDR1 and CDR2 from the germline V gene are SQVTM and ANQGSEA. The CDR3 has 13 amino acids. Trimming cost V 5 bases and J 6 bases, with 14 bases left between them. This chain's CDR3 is CSVSEVSRNEQFF. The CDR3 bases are TGCAGCGTTTCTGAGGTCTCACGCAATGAGCAGTTCTTC.

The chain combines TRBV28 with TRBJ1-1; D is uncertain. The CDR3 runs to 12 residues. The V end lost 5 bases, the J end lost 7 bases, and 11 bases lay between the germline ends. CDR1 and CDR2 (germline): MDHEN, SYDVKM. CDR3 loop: CASSTVPYEAFF. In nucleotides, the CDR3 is TGTGCCAGCAGTACAGTTCCTTATGAAGCTTTCTTT.

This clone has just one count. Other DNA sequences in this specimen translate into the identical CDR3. CDR3 amino acids: CASSATGTTYEQYF. CDR3 in DNA: TGCGCCAGCAGCGCTACCGGGACAACCTACGAGCAGTACTTC. V is TRBV5-1 and J is TRBJ2-7, with D perhaps matching TRBD1 (6 bases). Trimming removed 4 bases at V and 2 bases at J, with 13 bases between. The CDR3 is 14 amino acids. The germline gives CDR1 SGHRS, CDR2 YFSETQ.

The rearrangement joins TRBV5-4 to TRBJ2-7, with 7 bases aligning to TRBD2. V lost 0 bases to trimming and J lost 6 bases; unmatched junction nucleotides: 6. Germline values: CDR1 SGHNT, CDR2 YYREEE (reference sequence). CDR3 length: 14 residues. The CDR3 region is CASSLGAGVVEQYF. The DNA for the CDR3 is TGTGCCAGCAGCTTGGGGGCGGGAGTGGTCGAGCAGTACTTC.